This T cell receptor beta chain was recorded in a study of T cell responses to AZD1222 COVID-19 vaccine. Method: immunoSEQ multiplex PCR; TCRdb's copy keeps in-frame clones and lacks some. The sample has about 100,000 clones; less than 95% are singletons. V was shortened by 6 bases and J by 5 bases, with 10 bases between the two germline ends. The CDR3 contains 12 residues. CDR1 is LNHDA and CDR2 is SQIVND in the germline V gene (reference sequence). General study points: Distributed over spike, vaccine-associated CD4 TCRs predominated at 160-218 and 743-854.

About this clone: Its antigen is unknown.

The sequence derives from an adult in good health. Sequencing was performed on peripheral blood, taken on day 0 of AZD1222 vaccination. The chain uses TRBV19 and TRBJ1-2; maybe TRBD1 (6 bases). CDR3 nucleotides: TGTGCCAGTAGGTTACAGGGATATGGCTACACCTTC. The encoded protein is CASRLQGYGYTF.